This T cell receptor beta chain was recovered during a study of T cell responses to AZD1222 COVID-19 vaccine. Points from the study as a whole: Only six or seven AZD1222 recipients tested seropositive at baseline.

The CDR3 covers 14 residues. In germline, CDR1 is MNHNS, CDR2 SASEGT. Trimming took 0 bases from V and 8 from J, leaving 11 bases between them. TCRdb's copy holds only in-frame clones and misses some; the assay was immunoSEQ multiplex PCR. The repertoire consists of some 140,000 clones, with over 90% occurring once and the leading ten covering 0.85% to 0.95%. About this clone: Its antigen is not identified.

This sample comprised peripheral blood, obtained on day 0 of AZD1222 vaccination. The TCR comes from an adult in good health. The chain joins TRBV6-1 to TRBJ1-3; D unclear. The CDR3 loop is CASSEARAWDTIYF. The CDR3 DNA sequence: TGTGCCAGCAGTGAAGCTAGGGCGTGGGACACCATATATTTT.